This T cell receptor beta chain was recorded in a study of shared clonotypes between healthy human individuals. Details on this clone: The antigen is not known.

It was about 180 ng DNA, approximately 28,000 T cell genomes, that sorted-subset replicate PCRs used. The assay was immunoSEQ multiplex PCR, and TCRdb's table has in-frame clones only and misses some. The data hold some 2,400,000 clones, with approximately 95% observed a single time. Splitting the CD4+ cells yielded a CD45RA+ naive subset and a CD45RA-negative memory subset. Study-wide points: Roughly 5% of naive CD4 clonotypes were common to several donors. All-four-donor shared clonotypes had higher generation probabilities than non-shared clonotypes did.

Germline CDR1 is ENHRY and CDR2 is SYGVKD. The CDR3 consists of 15 residues. V lost 6 bases to trimming and J lost 10 bases; unmatched junction nucleotides: 12. V and J are TRBV10-3 and TRBJ2-1; 10 bases match TRBD2. The source material was naive CD4+ T cells sorted from blood. Subset reported: CD45RA+ positively selected. The clonotype comes from a man between 18 and 29 years old in good health. The CDR3 coding sequence is TGTGCCATCAGGCCAGCGGGAGGGGGAGGTGGAGAGCAGTTCTTC. This translates into CAIRPAGGGGGEQFF.